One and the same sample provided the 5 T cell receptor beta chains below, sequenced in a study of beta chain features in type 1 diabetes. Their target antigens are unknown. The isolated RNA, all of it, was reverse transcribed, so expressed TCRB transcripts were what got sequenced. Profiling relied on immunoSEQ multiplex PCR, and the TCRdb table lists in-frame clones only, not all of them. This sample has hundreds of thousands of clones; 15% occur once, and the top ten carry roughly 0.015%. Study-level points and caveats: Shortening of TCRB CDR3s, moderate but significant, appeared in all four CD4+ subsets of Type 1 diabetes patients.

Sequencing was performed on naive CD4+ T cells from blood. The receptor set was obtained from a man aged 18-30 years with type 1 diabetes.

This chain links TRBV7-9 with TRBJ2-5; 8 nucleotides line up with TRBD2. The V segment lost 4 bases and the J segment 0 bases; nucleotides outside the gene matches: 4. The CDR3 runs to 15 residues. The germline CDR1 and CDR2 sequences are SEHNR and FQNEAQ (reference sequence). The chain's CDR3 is CASSSPGLDQETQYF. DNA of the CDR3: TGTGCCAGCAGCTCGCCGGGACTAGACCAAGAGACCCAGTACTTC.

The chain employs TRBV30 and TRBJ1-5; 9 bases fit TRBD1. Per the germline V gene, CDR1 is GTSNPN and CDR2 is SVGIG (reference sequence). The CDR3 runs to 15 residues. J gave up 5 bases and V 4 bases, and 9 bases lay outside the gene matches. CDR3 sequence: CAWKPQGAAYQPQHF. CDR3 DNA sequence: TGTGCCTGGAAACCACAGGGGGCCGCGTATCAGCCCCAGCATTTT. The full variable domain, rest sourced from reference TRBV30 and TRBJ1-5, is SQTIHQWPATLVQPVGSPLSLECTVEGTSNPNLYWYRQAAGRGLQLLFYSVGIGQISSEVPQNLSASRPQDRQFILSSKKLLLSDSGFYLCAWKPQGAAYQPQHFGDGTRLSIL.

Here the CDR3 DNA reads TGTGCCAGTAGTATAGGAGCCGTAGCCAAAAACATTCAGTACTTC. Translated, it gives CASSIGAVAKNIQYF. The gene calls are TRBV19 and TRBJ2-4; D gene ambiguous. The CDR3 sequence is 15 residues long. V lost 1 base and J lost 0, with 7 bases in between. Germline V gene sequence: CDR1 LNHDA, CDR2 SQIVND (reference sequence).

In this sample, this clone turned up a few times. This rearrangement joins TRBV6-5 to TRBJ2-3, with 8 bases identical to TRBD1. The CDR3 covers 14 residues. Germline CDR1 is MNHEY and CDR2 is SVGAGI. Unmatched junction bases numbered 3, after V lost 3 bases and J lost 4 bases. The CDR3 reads CASSYVTGADTQYF. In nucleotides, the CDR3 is TGTGCCAGCAGTTATGTGACAGGGGCAGATACGCAGTATTTT.

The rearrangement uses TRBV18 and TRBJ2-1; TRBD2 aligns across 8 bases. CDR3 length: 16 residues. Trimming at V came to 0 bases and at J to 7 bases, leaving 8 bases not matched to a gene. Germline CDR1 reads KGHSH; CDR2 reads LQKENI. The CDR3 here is CASSPPREGRGNEQFF. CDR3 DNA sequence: TGTGCCAGCTCACCACCTCGGGAGGGCCGGGGAAATGAGCAGTTCTTC.